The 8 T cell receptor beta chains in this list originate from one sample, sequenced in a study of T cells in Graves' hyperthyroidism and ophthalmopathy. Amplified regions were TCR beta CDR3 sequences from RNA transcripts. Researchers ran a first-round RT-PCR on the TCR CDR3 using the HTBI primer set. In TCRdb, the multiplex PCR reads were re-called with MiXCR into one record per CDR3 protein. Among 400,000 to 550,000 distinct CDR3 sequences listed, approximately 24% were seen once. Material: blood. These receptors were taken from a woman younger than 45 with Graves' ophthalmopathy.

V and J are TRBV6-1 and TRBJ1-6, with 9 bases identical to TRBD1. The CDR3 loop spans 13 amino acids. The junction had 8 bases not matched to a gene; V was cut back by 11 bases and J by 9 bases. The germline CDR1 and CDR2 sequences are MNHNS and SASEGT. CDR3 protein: CAVRDRVSSPLHF. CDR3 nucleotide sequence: TGTGCCGTCCGGGACAGGGTTAGTTCACCCCTCCACTTT.

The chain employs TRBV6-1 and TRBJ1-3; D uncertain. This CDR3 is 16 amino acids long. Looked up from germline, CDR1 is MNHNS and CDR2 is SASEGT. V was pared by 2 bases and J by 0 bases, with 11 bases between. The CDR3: CASSERLASSGNTIYF. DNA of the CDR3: TGTGCCAGCAGTGAAAGGTTGGCGAGCTCTGGAAACACCATATATTTT.

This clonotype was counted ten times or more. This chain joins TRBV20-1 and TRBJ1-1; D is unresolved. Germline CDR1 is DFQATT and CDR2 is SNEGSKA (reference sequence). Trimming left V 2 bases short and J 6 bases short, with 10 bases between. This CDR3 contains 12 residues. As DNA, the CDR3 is TGCAGTGCTAGACGGACTACCTCTGAAGCTTTCTTT. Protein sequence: CSARRTTSEAFF.

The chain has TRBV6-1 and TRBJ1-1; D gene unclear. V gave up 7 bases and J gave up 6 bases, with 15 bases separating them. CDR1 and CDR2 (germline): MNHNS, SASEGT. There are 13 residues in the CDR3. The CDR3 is CASIVGVLAEAFF. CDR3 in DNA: TGTGCCAGCATAGTCGGGGTGCTGGCTGAAGCTTTCTTT.

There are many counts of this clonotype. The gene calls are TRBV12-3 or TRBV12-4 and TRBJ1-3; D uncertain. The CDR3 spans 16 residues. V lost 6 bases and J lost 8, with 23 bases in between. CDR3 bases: TGTGCCAGCAGCGCAGCCGACCCACGCCCTGAAGACACCATATATTTT. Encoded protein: CASSAADPRPEDTIYF.

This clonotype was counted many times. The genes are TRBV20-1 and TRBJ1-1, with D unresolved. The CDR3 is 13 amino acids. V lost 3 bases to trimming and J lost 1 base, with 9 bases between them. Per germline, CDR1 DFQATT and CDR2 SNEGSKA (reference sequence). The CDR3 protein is CSARYVGNTEAFF. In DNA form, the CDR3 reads TGCAGTGCTAGGTACGTAGGGAACACTGAAGCTTTCTTT.

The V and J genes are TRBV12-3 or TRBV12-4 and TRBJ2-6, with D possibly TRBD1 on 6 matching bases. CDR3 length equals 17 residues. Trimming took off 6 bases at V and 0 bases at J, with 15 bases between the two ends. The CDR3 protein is CASSTGSGSSGANVLTF. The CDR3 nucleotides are TGTGCCAGCAGCACAGGGTCGGGAAGCTCTGGGGCCAACGTCCTGACTTTC.

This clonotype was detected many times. The CDR3 spells CASSQVPNGGGETQYF. CDR3 sequence (DNA): TGTGCCAGCAGCCAAGTCCCCAACGGGGGGGGAGAGACCCAGTACTTC. The chain carries TRBV4-2 and TRBJ2-5; 8 bases agree with TRBD2. CDR1 and CDR2 (germline): LGHNA, YNFKEQ. V lost 1 base to trimming and J lost 4 bases; unmatched junction nucleotides: 8. This CDR3 spans 16 amino acids.